This T cell receptor (beta chain) was retrieved from a study of cytomegalovirus exposure and HLA in healthy donors listed by TCRdb under 2017. Looking at the study overall: An earlier analysis of approximately 640 of the donors reported 276 Gb of sequence data and 117 million unique TCR beta sequences from roughly 180 million T cells. An early release covering approximately 600 HLA-typed donors comprised about 300 gigabases of sequencing data and 65 million to 100 million unique TCR sequences. The genetic ancestry cluster associated with self-reported Caucasian donors included over 65% of the 350 to 500 genotyped donors. The aim of the study was to test whether cataloging public T cell receptors could identify signatures of past pathogen exposure. The study used immunosequencing to profile the T cell repertoires of about 670 subjects and linked those repertoires to cytomegalovirus serostatus. Besides the first cohort of approximately 670 subjects, a separate validation cohort made up of 90 to 150 different subjects was used. To predict cytomegalovirus infection status, the study brought together high-throughput TCR immunosequencing, statistical association of individual TCRs with disease status, and machine learning. A later analysis re-analyzed previously published TCR beta repertoires from 500 to 700 donors and added high-resolution HLA genotyping to study TCR occurrence patterns. The later analysis used no new phenotypic data to find candidate immune exposures, relying instead on TCR beta sequences and their occurrence across donors. To decide whether each TCR beta V gene segment behaved as functional or pseudogenic, an earlier analysis of fewer than 750 of the donors relied on high-throughput TCR beta sequencing. Donor age, sex, ethnicity and CMV serostatus were collected together with the repertoire data. Genome-wide SNP genotypes for about three fifths of the 666 donors were used in a later genetic analysis, which treated that subset as a discovery cohort. All discovery cohort repertoires had been generated using a single sequencing platform. HLA typing covered class I and class II loci at four-digit resolution. Typing coverage varied by locus: about 620-640 donors for A, B, C, DRB1 and DQB1; some 520 for DQA1; 600 to 610 for DPA1; 400 to 480 for DPB1. Four to six DR-DQ haplotypes were handled as single units for association and clustering, since linkage in the cohort was strong. Among 398 genotyped donors of the cohort, an average of approximately 240,000 unique TCR beta nucleotide sequences were sequenced per donor, around 18% of them non-productive.

For this clone: The clone's antigen remains unknown. Base qualities are missing; no much larger clone stands one base away.

Cut back by 3 bases and 4 bases, the V and J ends lie 10 bases apart. CDR1 MDHEN and CDR2 SYDVKM were looked up in the germline V gene. The CDR3, from cysteine to phenylalanine, totals 13 residues. The only DNA kept is the CDR3, 39 bases in frame from the first base. What the authors observed across the whole study: Because counts were too low, some 17 rarely observed V segments, including chromosome 9 orphons, were left out of the earlier analysis of some 640 of the donors. In a later analysis, TCR association rates were found to vary across HLA loci, with the most associated TCRs seen for DRB1 alleles and the fewest for HLA-C alleles. According to a later genetic analysis, donors in an Asian-associated ancestry cluster had fewer N-insertions in productive TCRs than the roughly 670-donor mean. Cytomegalovirus status was reported to be diagnosed by the classifier with high specificity and sensitivity in both the original and validation cohorts. Most CMV-associated TCR beta chains appeared to be HLA-restricted in a later analysis, and the HLA associations seemed to be driven largely by CMV exposure. In this cohort, only TCR beta chains were sequenced, and detectable features were limited by the absence of alpha or paired-chain data. An earlier analysis of some 560 of the donors showed that most TCR beta V segments appeared in productive rearrangements either about 90% or about 30% of the time, which broadly matched IMGT annotations. Immune exposure information for the cohort was limited to CMV serostatus. A cluster of highly shared sequence variants was judged likely to represent a technical artifact of the sequencing pipeline. According to a later analysis, parvovirus B19, influenza, CMV and Epstein-Barr virus appeared linked to several top co-occurrence clusters. In a later genetic analysis, a missense DCLRE1C variant was associated with V-gene and J-gene trimming of TCR beta chains, and the association was replicated in an independent cohort. A further reported finding was that TCR beta sequences accurately predicted the HLA-A and HLA-B alleles for most subjects in the first cohort. Sequencing depth was assumed to be roughly uniform across donors in the presence/absence analyses, though that assumption may not hold. Strong co-occurrence of HLA alleles, especially DR and DQ, made assigning TCR associations to individual alleles difficult. Because the 87-base-pair reads could not distinguish some IMGT-functional V segments, including TRBV6-2 and TRBV6-3, those segments were excluded. A total of 150 to 200 TCR beta chains were listed by the study as associated with cytomegalovirus. Correlated functional status among segregating V segments might be attributable to linkage disequilibrium, but an unknown experimental factor could not be ruled out. Compared with equally common non-associated chains, HLA-associated TCR beta chains in a later analysis were more clonally expanded and had lower generation probabilities. Because HLA typing was missing for some donors at each locus, association tests included only the typed subset. In vitro tests confirmed that a few of the cytomegalovirus-associated TCR beta chains recognize cytomegalovirus antigens. A later analysis associated roughly 17,000 TCR beta sequences with specific HLA alleles at a false discovery rate of 0.05. It was suggested by the authors that the approach could potentially be generalized to other disease states and immunological phenotypes. Across donors, most TCR sequences were observed very rarely, whereas some public TCRs were present in many individuals.

The cohort was made up of 500 to 800 healthy bone marrow donors. Cohort members were all nominally healthy when sampled, although unrecorded immune exposures were likely present. The donor was CMV seronegative and belonged to the group of around 350 seronegative cohort members. Every donor gave a peripheral blood sample, and the peripheral blood mononuclear cells from that sample were used for TCR beta sequencing. Genomic DNA extraction from the blood cell samples was performed with the Qiagen DNeasy Blood Extraction Kit. The method was the immunoSEQ multiplex PCR assay. A mixture of 60 forward primers for TCR Vbeta segments and 13 reverse primers for TCR Jbeta segments was used in the multiplex PCR. The CDR3 region of rearranged TCR beta genes was amplified from genomic DNA with a multiplex PCR assay. On the Illumina HiSeq System, the amplified TCR beta libraries were sequenced as 87-base-pair reads. The original pipeline was this. A later analysis counted 75 million to 100 million unique TCR beta chains across the roughly 700 repertoires, and roughly 11 million of these chains were shared by at least two donors. Raw reads were error-corrected and collapsed into unique sequences with a nearest-neighbor algorithm that merged closely related sequences to remove PCR and sequencing errors. CDR3 sequences were aligned to IMGT reference sequences to assign V, D and J gene segments. For a sequence to be retained, a match of at least six nucleotides was required to both a V gene segment and a J gene segment. Rearrangements were called productive when the CDR3 lacked stop codons and stayed in frame with V and J; all others were non-productive. Following IMGT convention, CDR3 was defined as the stretch from the second conserved V-encoded cysteine up to the conserved J-encoded phenylalanine. In an earlier analysis of more than 550 of the donors, sequences lacking an unambiguous match to a single V gene segment were excluded. An earlier analysis of 587 of the donors called V segments functional above 56.7% productive rearrangements and segregating when the between-donor standard deviation exceeded 5%. A statistical classification framework was built to diagnose cytomegalovirus status from the catalog of TCR beta chain sequences. A later analysis assigned V and J genes by comparing TCR nucleotide sequences with IMGT/GENE-DB human TR gene sequences. In a later analysis, CDR3 sequences and most-parsimonious VDJ recombination scenarios were assigned using the TCRdist pipeline. In a later analysis, every TCR beta chain was defined by the combination of its CDR3 amino acid sequence and its V-gene family, and reads without a unique V-gene family were dropped. As a way to deal with suspected cross-contamination and a sequencing artifact, a later analysis dropped hundreds of nucleotide sequences that were highly shared and had low generation probability. For each public chain, a later analysis derived a clonal expansion index from normalized ranks of inferred template counts within each repertoire. In a later analysis, generation probabilities were computed with a VDJ recombination model fitted to out-of-frame rearrangements, and the resulting probabilities were checked against IGoR. Hypergeometric tests were used in a later analysis to score TCR-TCR, TCR-HLA and TCR-CMV co-occurrence, with a repertoire-size bias correction applied to the TCR pairs. A later analysis estimated false discovery rates by permuting HLA or CMV assignments 20 times. A later analysis grouped co-occurring TCRs with DBSCAN, adding TCRdist sequence similarity when clustering within HLA-allele-positive subsets. Repertoires with fewer than 30,000 or more than 120,000 public chains, plus five repertoires with anomalous nucleotide sharing, were excluded from co-occurrence clustering. Imported from immuneACCESS, the table was reduced by TCRdb to in-frame sequences with V and J called. These copies leave out some clones; in studies compared against another copy, an unresolved V gene accounts for under half, and the cause of the remainder is not known. V and J calls and clone size are copied from that table; D and trimming were computed from the DNA. The sample contains 150,000 to 250,000 clones, about 80% of them found a single time. The ten largest account for 1.5% to 2% of the sample.

The receptor's source is a man aged 25 to 40 in good health and CMV-seronegative. The sample taken for sequencing was PBMCs. The chain links TRBV28 with TRBJ2-7; a tentative D call is TRBD1 (6 bases match). CDR3 reads: CASSFGTKYEQYF. The base sequence is TGTGCCAGCAGTTTTGGGACAAAGTACGAGCAGTACTTC.